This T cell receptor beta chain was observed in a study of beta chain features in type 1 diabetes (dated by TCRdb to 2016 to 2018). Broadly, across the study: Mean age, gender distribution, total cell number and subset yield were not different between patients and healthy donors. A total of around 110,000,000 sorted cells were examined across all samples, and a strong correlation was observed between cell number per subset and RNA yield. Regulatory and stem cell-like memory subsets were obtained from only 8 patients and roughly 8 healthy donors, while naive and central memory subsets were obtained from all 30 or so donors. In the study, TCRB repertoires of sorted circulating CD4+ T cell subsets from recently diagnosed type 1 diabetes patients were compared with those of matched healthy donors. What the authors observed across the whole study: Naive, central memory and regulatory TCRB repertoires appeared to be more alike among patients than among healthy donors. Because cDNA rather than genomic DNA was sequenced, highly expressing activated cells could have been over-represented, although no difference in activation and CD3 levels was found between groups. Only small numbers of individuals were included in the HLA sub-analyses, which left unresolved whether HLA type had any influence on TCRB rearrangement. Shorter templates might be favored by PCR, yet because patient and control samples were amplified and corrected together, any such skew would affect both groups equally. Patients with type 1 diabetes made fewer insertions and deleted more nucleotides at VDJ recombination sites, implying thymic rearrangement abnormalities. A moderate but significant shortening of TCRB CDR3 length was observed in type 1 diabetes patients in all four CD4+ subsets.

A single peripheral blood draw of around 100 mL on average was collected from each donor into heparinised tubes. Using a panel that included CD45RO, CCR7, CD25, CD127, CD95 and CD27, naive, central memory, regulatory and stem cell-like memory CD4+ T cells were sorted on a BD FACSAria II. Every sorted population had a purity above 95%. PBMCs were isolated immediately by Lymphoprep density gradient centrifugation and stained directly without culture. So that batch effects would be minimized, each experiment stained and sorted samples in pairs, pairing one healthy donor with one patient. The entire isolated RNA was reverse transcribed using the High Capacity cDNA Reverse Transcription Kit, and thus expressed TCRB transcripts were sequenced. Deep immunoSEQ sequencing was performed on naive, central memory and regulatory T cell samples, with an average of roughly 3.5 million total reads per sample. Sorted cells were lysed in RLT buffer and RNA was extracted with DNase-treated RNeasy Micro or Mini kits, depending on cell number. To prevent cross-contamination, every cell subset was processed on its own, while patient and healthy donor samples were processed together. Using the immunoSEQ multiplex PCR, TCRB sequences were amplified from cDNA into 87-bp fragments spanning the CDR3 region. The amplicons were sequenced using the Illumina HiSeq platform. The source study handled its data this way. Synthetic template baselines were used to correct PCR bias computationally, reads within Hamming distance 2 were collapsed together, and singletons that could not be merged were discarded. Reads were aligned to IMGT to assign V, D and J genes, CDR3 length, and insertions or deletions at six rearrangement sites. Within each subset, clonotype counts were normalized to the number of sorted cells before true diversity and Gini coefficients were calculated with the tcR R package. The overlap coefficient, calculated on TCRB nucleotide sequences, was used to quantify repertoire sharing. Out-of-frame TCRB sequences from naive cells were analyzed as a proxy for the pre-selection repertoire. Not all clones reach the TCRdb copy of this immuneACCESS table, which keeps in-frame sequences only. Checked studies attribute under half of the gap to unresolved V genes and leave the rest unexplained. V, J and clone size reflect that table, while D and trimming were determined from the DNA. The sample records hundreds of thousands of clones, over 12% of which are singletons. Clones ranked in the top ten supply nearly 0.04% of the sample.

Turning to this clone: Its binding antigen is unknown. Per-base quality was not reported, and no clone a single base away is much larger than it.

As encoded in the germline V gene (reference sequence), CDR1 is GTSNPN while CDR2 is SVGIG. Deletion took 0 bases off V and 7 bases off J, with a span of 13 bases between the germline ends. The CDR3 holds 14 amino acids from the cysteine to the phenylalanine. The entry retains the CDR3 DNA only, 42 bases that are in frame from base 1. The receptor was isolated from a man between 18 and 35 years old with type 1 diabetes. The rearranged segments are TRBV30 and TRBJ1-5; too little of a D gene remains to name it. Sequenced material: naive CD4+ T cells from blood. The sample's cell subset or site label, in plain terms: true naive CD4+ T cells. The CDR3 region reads CAWSVGGLLQPQHF. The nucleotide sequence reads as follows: TGTGCCTGGAGTGTAGGAGGGTTGTTGCAGCCCCAGCATTTT.